This TCR beta chain was retrieved from a study of post-analysis software for immune sequencing data. About the research overall: Patients had relapsing-remitting, secondary progressive or progressive-relapsing multiple sclerosis; some lacked subtype.

A note on this clonotype: Its target is unknown.

Study conclusions and caveats: TRBV segments more frequent in patients than in controls numbered a few and included TRBV5-6, TRBV5-1 and TRBV20-1.

Carried by the TCR beta cDNA libraries were unique molecular identifiers. Out of roughly 1 to 10 million T cells, about 510,000 cDNA molecules were generated. TCRdb passed the PCR reads through MiXCR, listing each CDR3 protein once. The sample yields about 460,000 distinct CDR3 sequences, approximately 46% seen once. Germline lookup yields CDR1 MGHRA and CDR2 YSYEKL. The CDR3 contains 15 residues. V was shortened by 2 bases and J by 3 bases, with 11 bases between the two germline ends. This chain uses TRBV4-1 with TRBJ2-1, with D uncertain. The clonotype comes from a girl aged 10 to 17 with multiple sclerosis. The sequenced sample consisted of blood. For the CDR3, the DNA is TGCGCCAGCAGCCAACCCATCAGACACTACAATGAGCAGTTCTTC. This gives the protein CASSQPIRHYNEQFF.